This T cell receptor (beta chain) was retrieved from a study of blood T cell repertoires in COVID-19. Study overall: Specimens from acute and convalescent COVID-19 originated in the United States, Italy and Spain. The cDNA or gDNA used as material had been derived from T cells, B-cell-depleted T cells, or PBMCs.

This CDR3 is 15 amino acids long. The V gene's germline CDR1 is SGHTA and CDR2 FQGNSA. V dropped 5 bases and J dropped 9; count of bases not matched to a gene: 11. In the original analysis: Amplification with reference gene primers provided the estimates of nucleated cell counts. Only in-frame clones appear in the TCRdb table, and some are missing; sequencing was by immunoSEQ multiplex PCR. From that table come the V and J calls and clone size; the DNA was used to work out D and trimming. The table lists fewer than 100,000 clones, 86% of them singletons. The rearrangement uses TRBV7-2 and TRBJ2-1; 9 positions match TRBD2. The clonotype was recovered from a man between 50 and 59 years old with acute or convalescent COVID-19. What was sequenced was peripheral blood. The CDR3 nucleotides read TGTGCCAGCAGCGCTATTAGCGGGAGAAGGGGTGAGCAGTTCTTC. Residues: CASSAISGRRGEQFF.